These 32 T cell receptor beta chains share one sample of origin, sequenced in a study of graft-versus-host responses after intestinal transplantation. This table comes from immunoSEQ multiplex PCR, and its TCRdb copy is limited to in-frame clones, with some not included. The sample records about 90,000 clones, about nine tenths being singletons. For these TCRs, the target antigens are not known. The material sequenced was unstimulated CD4+ T cells sorted from spleen or lymph node cells, taken before intestinal transplant. The receptors shown here come from a human donor who received an intestinal transplant.

The chain recombines TRBV5-1 with TRBJ1-6, with D possibly being TRBD1 (6 bases). Trimming stripped 3 bases from V and 7 bases from J, with 11 bases between. The CDR3 contains 14 residues. Germline V gene lookup returns CDR1 SGHRS and CDR2 YFSETQ. CDR3 protein: CASSSRTENSPLHF. The CDR3, as DNA: TGCGCCAGCAGCTCGAGGACAGAAAATTCACCCCTCCACTTT.

The gene calls are TRBV11-1 and TRBJ2-3, with D possibly called TRBD1 or TRBD2 (6 bases each). The CDR3 is 15 amino acids. The germline V gene has CDR1 SGHAT and CDR2 FQDESV (reference sequence). V lost 2 bases, J lost 4 bases, and 13 bases lay in between. The CDR3 DNA follows: TGTGCCAGCAGCTTAAAAGACAGGAGGGCAGATACGCAGTATTTT. Translating it yields CASSLKDRRADTQYF.

The CDR3 nucleotides are TGTGCCAGCAGCCCTGCGGGGAGGACAGAAGAGACCCAGTACTTC. Protein: CASSPAGRTEETQYF. The rearrangement links TRBV7-9 to TRBJ2-5, with D perhaps TRBD1 or TRBD2 (6 bases each). The CDR3 is made up of 15 amino acids. V was clipped by 5 bases and J by 3 bases, with 16 bases between them. Germline V gives CDR1 SEHNR, CDR2 FQNEAQ (reference sequence).

The chain has TRBV6-5 and TRBJ2-4; no definite D call. Trimming shortened V by 5 bases and J by 0 bases, and 5 bases separated the two germline ends. Per germline, CDR1 MNHEY and CDR2 SVGAGI. The CDR3 sequence is 13 residues long. The CDR3 sequence: CASSPQAKNIQYF. The CDR3 DNA is TGTGCCAGCAGTCCCCAAGCCAAAAACATTCAGTACTTC.

This chain links TRBV5-4 with TRBJ1-1; D is unresolved. The CDR3 loop spans 14 amino acids. Per the germline V gene, CDR1 is SGHNT and CDR2 is YYREEE (reference sequence). V was shortened by 1 base and J by 3 bases, with 10 bases between the two germline ends. CDR3 in amino acids: CASSLQGWDTEAFF. The CDR3 DNA is TGTGCCAGCAGCTTGCAAGGTTGGGACACTGAAGCTTTCTTT.

The chain uses TRBV13 and TRBJ1-3, with D uncertain. The CDR3 spans 15 residues. Germline CDR1 reads PRHDT; CDR2 reads FYEKMQ (reference sequence). Trimming stripped 3 bases from V and 1 base from J, with 10 bases between. The CDR3 DNA reads TGTGCCAGCAGCTTGCAGGCTGCGTCTGGAAACACCATATATTTT. Its protein product is CASSLQAASGNTIYF. Full variable domain (rest looked up from reference TRBV13 and TRBJ1-3): AAGVIQSPRHLIKEKRETATLKCYPIPRHDTVYWYQQGPGQDPQFLISFYEKMQSDKGSIPDRFSAQQFSDYHSELNMSSLELGDSALYFCASSLQAASGNTIYFGEGSWLTVV.

The chain links TRBV4-1 to TRBJ2-3; maybe TRBD1 (5 bases). Germline V gene sequence: CDR1 MGHRA, CDR2 YSYEKL. The V end lost 1 base, the J end lost 3 bases, and 8 bases lay between the germline ends. The CDR3 is made up of 14 amino acids. CDR3 in amino acids: CASSQVRQTDTQYF. CDR3 nucleotide sequence: TGCGCCAGCAGCCAAGTTCGACAGACAGATACGCAGTATTTT.

Note on this clone: Other DNA sequences of this sample code for an identical CDR3. The chain is built from TRBV6-5 and TRBJ2-1; 8 bases line up with TRBD2. CDR3 length: 15 residues. V was pared by 8 bases and J by 7 bases, with 13 bases of the junction left unmatched. Germline CDR1 is MNHEY and CDR2 is SVGAGI. CDR3 nucleotides: TGTGCCAGCGCCTACCGGACTAGCCTTCTTAATGAGCAGTTCTTC. As protein: CASAYRTSLLNEQFF.

The rearrangement links TRBV30 to TRBJ2-1, with 9 bases fitting TRBD2. Germline V lookup: CDR1 GTSNPN, CDR2 SVGIG (reference sequence). V shed 3 bases and J 8 bases; nucleotides not matched to a gene: 17. The CDR3 consists of 17 residues. Here the CDR3 DNA reads TGTGCCTGGAGGCGGCAGGGCGGGAGGGTCGAGCGTCATGAGCAGTTCTTC. Translating gives CAWRRQGGRVERHEQFF. Supplemented by reference TRBV30 and TRBJ2-1, the full variable domain reads SQTIHQWPATLVQPVGSPLSLECTVEGTSNPNLYWYRQAAGRGLQLLFYSVGIGQISSEVPQNLSASRPQDRQFILSSKKLLLSDSGFYLCAWRRQGGRVERHEQFFGPGTRLTVL.

For this clone: Other DNA sequences in the sample encode the same CDR3. This chain links TRBV7-2 with TRBJ1-1; no clear D. The ends were cut back, 1 base at V and 5 bases at J, with 5 bases in the middle. The CDR3 length is 12 residues. The germline gives CDR1 SGHTA, CDR2 FQGNSA. CDR3: CASSLGLTEAFF. In nucleotides, the CDR3 is TGTGCCAGCAGCTTAGGTCTAACTGAAGCTTTCTTT. Supplemented by reference TRBV7-2 and TRBJ1-1, the full variable domain reads GAGVSQSPSNKVTEKGKDVELRCDPISGHTALYWYRQSLGQGLEFLIYFQGNSAPDKSGLPSDRFSAERTGGSVSTLTIQRTQQEDSAVYLCASSLGLTEAFFGQGTRLTVV.

The chain links TRBV28 to TRBJ1-1; 9 nucleotides match TRBD1. Germline loops: CDR1 MDHEN, CDR2 SYDVKM. This CDR3 spans 12 amino acids. J lost 11 bases, V lost 6 bases, and 7 bases had no gene match. The CDR3 region is CASSLGQGRAFF. DNA for the CDR3: TGTGCCAGCAGCCTTGGACAGGGGCGGGCTTTCTTT.

This clone turned up a few times. J is TRBJ2-5 and V is TRBV7-9, with D perhaps TRBD1 (5 bases). V lost 0 bases and J lost 4, with 6 bases in between. The V gene's germline CDR1 is SEHNR and CDR2 FQNEAQ (reference sequence). This CDR3 is built from 13 residues. CDR3 sequence: CASSLAGVETQYF. The CDR3 DNA follows: TGTGCCAGCAGCTTAGCAGGGGTAGAGACCCAGTACTTC. Supplemented by reference TRBV7-9 and TRBJ2-5, the full variable domain reads DTGVSQNPRHKITKRGQNVTFRCDPISEHNRLYWYRQTLGQGPEFLTYFQNEAQLEKSRLLSDRFSAERPKGSFSTLEIQRTEQGDSAMYLCASSLAGVETQYFGPGTRLLVL.

The chain carries TRBV10-3 and TRBJ1-5, with no clear D. Germline V gives CDR1 ENHRY, CDR2 SYGVKD. The CDR3 spans 15 residues. The ends were cut back, 0 bases at V and 3 bases at J, with 9 bases in the middle. The CDR3 reads CAISESPSTNQPQHF. The CDR3 nucleotides read TGTGCCATCAGTGAGTCCCCATCCACCAATCAGCCCCAGCATTTT.

The chain has TRBV9 and TRBJ2-7; D is perhaps TRBD1 (6 bases). The CDR3 spans 15 residues. Trimming cost V 4 bases and J 2 bases, with 16 bases left between them. CDR1 and CDR2 (germline): SGDLS, YYNGEE. CDR3 nucleotides: TGTGCCAGCAGCCCCAAGGGGACAAGTACCTACGAGCAGTACTTC. Translated, it gives CASSPKGTSTYEQYF.

This chain joins TRBV7-2 and TRBJ2-7; D is perhaps TRBD2 (6 bases). This CDR3 contains 16 residues. Germline assignment: CDR1 SGHTA and CDR2 FQGNSA. V dropped 5 bases and J dropped 2 bases, with 19 bases sitting between them. CDR3 nucleotides: TGTGCCAGCAGCATAAGGGTGGGGGACTCGGCCTACGAGCAGTACTTC. This sequence encodes CASSIRVGDSAYEQYF.

The chain joins TRBV5-1 to TRBJ1-1; the match to TRBD1 covers 7 bases. After removal of 4 bases from V and 3 bases from J, the junction contained 9 bases not matched to a gene. The CDR3 has 15 residues. Germline V gives CDR1 SGHRS, CDR2 YFSETQ. DNA of the CDR3: TGCGCCAGCAGCGCAACGGGACAGTGGGACACTGAAGCTTTCTTT. Protein sequence: CASSATGQWDTEAFF.

CDR3 residues: CASSPRQAGVGNTIYF. The CDR3 nucleotides read TGTGCCAGCAGCCCTCGACAGGCTGGGGTTGGAAACACCATATATTTT. The chain carries TRBV9 and TRBJ1-3; tentative D call: TRBD1 (6 bases). The CDR3 runs 16 residues. CDR1 is SGDLS, CDR2 YYNGEE, per germline. The germline V and J ends were trimmed by 4 bases and 3 bases, with 17 bases remaining between them.

V gene TRBV27 combines with J gene TRBJ1-2, with D maybe TRBD1 (6 bases). The CDR3 length is 16 residues. Trimming cost V 0 bases and J 8 bases, with 19 bases left between them. In germline, CDR1 is MNHEY, CDR2 SMNVEV (reference sequence). This CDR3 is CASSLSIIWGAEGYTF. The CDR3 region has the DNA TGTGCCAGCAGTTTATCGATAATATGGGGGGCAGAAGGCTACACCTTC.

This clone was seen just once. The chain carries TRBV19 and TRBJ2-1; TRBD2 matches at 12 bases. The germline V gene encodes CDR1 LNHDA and CDR2 SQIVND (reference sequence). Trimming removed 5 bases from V and 0 bases from J; junction bases left unmatched: 2. The CDR3 has 16 residues. The CDR3 DNA reads TGTGCCAGTAGTCCGGGACTAGCGGGCTCCTACAATGAGCAGTTCTTC. Residues: CASSPGLAGSYNEQFF. Based on the CDR3 plus reference TRBV19 and TRBJ2-1, the full variable domain is DGGITQSPKYLFRKEGQNVTLSCEQNLNHDAMYWYRQDPGQGLRLIYYSQIVNDFQKGDIAEGYSVSREKKESFPLTVTSAQKNPTAFYLCASSPGLAGSYNEQFFGPGTRLTVL.

The CDR3 reads CASSFIGIGGAGSTYEQYF. The CDR3 DNA follows: TGCGCCAGCAGTTTCATAGGGATTGGTGGAGCGGGATCAACCTACGAGCAGTACTTC. V and J are TRBV5-1 and TRBJ2-7, with 7 bases lining up with TRBD2. CDR1 SGHRS and CDR2 YFSETQ come from the germline V gene. The CDR3 extends over 19 amino acids. J was trimmed by 2 bases and V by 5 bases; bases with no gene match: 22.

The chain combines TRBV5-4 with TRBJ2-7; tentative D call: TRBD1 (6 bases). This CDR3 contains 12 residues. The V and J ends lost 8 bases and 0 bases respectively, with 9 bases between them. The germline CDR1 and CDR2 sequences are SGHNT and YYREEE (reference sequence). The CDR3 loop is CARRGYSYEQYF. The CDR3 DNA sequence: TGTGCCAGGAGGGGGTACTCCTACGAGCAGTACTTC. The variable domain in full, completed from reference TRBV5-4 and TRBJ2-7, reads ETGVTQSPTHLIKTRGQQVTLRCSSQSGHNTVSWYQQALGQGPQFIFQYYREEENGRGNFPPRFSGLQFPNYSSELNVNALELDDSALYLCARRGYSYEQYFGPGTRLTVT.

The chain employs TRBV29-1 and TRBJ2-3; no firm D call. Germline CDR1 and CDR2: SQVTM and ANQGSEA. With 6 bases removed from V and 5 bases from J, the gap between germline ends came to 9 bases. This CDR3 has 11 residues. CDR3 bases: TGCAGCGTCCCATCGGGAGATACGCAGTATTTT. This translates into CSVPSGDTQYF.

The chain has TRBV27 and TRBJ1-5, with 7 positions matching TRBD1. Germline V lookup: CDR1 MNHEY, CDR2 SMNVEV (reference sequence). With 6 bases clipped from V and 3 bases from J, the junction kept 2 bases outside the gene matches. The CDR3 totals 13 residues. The CDR3 region is CASRTGINQPQHF. The CDR3 nucleotides read TGTGCCAGCAGGACAGGGATCAATCAGCCCCAGCATTTT.

This chain connects TRBV5-4 to TRBJ2-7, with unresolved D. CDR1 and CDR2 from the germline V gene are SGHNT and YYREEE (reference sequence). The CDR3 extends over 12 amino acids. V was trimmed by 2 bases and J by 2 bases, leaving 5 bases between them. The CDR3 sequence is CASSLPAYEQYF. The CDR3 coding sequence is TGTGCCAGCAGCTTACCGGCCTACGAGCAGTACTTC.

The chain uses TRBV7-6 and TRBJ2-3; D might be TRBD2 (6 bases). From germline, CDR1 is SGHVS and CDR2 FNYEAQ. The CDR3 runs to 13 residues. Between the trimmed V and J ends, which lost 4 bases and 6 bases, there was a span of 11 bases. CDR3 coding DNA: TGTGCCAGCAGCTCACTAGGGAGGGATACGCAGTATTTT. It encodes CASSSLGRDTQYF.

Only one count was recorded for this clone. The CDR3 reads CSAGHPGTEAFF. The DNA for the CDR3 is TGCAGCGCCGGACACCCTGGGACTGAAGCTTTCTTT. V usage is TRBV29-1 and J usage is TRBJ1-1; D is possibly TRBD1 (5 bases). Trimming pared 7 bases from V and 5 bases from J, leaving 14 bases between. This CDR3 is built from 12 residues. CDR1 and CDR2 from the germline V gene are SQVTM and ANQGSEA. Variable domain in full (rest from reference TRBV29-1 and TRBJ1-1): SAVISQKPSRDICQRGTSLTIQCQVDSQVTMMFWYRQQPGQSLTLIATANQGSEATYESGFVIDKFPISRPNLTFSTLTVSNMSPEDSSIYLCSAGHPGTEAFFGQGTRLTVV.

The rearrangement uses TRBV7-8 and TRBJ1-2, with a weak D call TRBD1 (5 bases). Germline-derived CDR1 and CDR2 are SGHVS and FQNEAQ. Trimming pared 1 base from V and 7 bases from J, leaving 22 bases between. The CDR3 totals 17 residues. CDR3 region: CASSLEGSPLRGAGYTF. The CDR3 DNA reads TGTGCCAGCAGCTTAGAGGGGAGCCCCTTGAGGGGAGCTGGCTACACCTTC.

This chain joins TRBV6-1 and TRBJ1-2; no clear D gene. Per germline, CDR1 MNHNS and CDR2 SASEGT. The CDR3 runs 14 residues. V shed 3 bases and J shed 1 base, with 9 bases lying between them. This CDR3 is CASSEPGINYGYTF. The CDR3 nucleotides read TGTGCCAGCAGTGAGCCCGGGATTAACTATGGCTACACCTTC.

The chain uses TRBV19 and TRBJ2-3; TRBD2 matches at 14 bases. Germline V gene data show CDR1 as LNHDA and CDR2 as SQIVND (reference sequence). This CDR3 is 17 amino acids long. Germline trimming cut 1 base from V and 11 bases from J; bases unmatched to any gene: 11. CDR3 DNA: TGTGCCAGTAGTATAGGGTCGGGAGGGACTAGCGGGAGCCGGCAGTATTTT. Amino acid sequence: CASSIGSGGTSGSRQYF.

This clone was detected once. V is TRBV28 and J is TRBJ1-5; unclear D gene. Per germline, CDR1 MDHEN and CDR2 SYDVKM. Trimming shortened V by 8 bases and J by 7 bases, and 6 bases separated the two germline ends. The CDR3 is made up of 10 amino acids. CDR3 DNA sequence: TGTGCCAGCGGAAAGCAGCCCCAGCATTTT. The encoded protein is CASGKQPQHF. The full variable domain, in which reference TRBV28 and TRBJ1-5 provide the parts outside the CDR3, is DVKVTQSSRYLVKRTGEKVFLECVQDMDHENMFWYRQDPGLGLRLIYFSYDVKMKEKGDIPEGYSVSREKKERFSLILESASTNQTSMYLCASGKQPQHFGDGTRLSIL.

The rearrangement uses TRBV9 and TRBJ2-1; 15 positions agree with TRBD2. J was trimmed by 0 bases and V by 0 bases; bases with no gene match: 13. Germline V gene lookup returns CDR1 SGDLS and CDR2 YYNGEE. The CDR3 contains 22 residues. This chain's CDR3 is CASSVAPPGLAGGHYSYNEQFF. As DNA, the CDR3 is TGTGCCAGCAGCGTAGCCCCTCCGGGACTAGCGGGAGGACACTACTCCTACAATGAGCAGTTCTTC.

V usage is TRBV6-4 and J usage is TRBJ2-3, with unresolved D. Germline V gene data show CDR1 as MRHNA and CDR2 as SNTAGT. V lost 2 bases and J 7 bases, leaving 13 bases between the germline ends. This CDR3 contains 14 residues. The CDR3 loop is CASSDVGRTYTQYF. In DNA, the CDR3 is TGTGCCAGCAGTGACGTAGGCAGGACCTATACGCAGTATTTT.